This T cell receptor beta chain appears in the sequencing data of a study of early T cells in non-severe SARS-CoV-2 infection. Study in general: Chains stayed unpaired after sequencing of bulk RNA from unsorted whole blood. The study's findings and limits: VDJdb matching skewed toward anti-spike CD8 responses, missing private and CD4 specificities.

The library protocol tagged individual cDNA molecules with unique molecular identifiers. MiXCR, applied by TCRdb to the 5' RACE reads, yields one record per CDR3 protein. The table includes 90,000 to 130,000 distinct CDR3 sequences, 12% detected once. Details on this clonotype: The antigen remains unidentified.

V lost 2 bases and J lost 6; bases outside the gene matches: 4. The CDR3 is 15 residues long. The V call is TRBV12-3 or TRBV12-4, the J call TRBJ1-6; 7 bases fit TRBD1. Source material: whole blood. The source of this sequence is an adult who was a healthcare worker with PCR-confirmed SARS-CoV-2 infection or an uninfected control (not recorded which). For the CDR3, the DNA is TGTGCCAGCAGTTTATCGGGACAGACTAATTCACCCCTCCACTTT. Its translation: CASSLSGQTNSPLHF.